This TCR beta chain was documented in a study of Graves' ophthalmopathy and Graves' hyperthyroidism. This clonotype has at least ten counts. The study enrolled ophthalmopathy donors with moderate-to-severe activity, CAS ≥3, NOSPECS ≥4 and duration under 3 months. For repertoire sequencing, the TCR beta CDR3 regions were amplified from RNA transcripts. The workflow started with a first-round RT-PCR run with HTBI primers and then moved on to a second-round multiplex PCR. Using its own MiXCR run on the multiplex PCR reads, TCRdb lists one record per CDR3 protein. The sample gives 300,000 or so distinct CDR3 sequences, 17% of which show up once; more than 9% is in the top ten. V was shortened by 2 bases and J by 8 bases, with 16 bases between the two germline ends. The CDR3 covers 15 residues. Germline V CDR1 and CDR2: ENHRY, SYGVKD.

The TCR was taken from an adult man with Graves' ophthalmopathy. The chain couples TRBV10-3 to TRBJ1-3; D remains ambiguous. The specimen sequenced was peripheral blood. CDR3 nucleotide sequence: TGTGCCATCAGTGAGGTGGCATCTCCTAAGGACACCATATATTTT. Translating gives CAISEVASPKDTIYF.